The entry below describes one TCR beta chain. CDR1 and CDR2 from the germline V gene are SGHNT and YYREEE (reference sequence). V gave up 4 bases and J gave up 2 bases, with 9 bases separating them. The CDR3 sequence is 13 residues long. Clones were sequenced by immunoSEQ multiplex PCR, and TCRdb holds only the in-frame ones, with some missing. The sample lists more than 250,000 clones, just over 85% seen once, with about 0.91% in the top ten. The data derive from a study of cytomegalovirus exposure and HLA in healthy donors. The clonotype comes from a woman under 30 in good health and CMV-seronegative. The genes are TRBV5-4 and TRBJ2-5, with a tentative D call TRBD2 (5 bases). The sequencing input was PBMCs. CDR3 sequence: CASSPDLQETQYF. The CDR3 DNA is TGTGCCAGCAGCCCGGACTTGCAAGAGACCCAGTACTTC.